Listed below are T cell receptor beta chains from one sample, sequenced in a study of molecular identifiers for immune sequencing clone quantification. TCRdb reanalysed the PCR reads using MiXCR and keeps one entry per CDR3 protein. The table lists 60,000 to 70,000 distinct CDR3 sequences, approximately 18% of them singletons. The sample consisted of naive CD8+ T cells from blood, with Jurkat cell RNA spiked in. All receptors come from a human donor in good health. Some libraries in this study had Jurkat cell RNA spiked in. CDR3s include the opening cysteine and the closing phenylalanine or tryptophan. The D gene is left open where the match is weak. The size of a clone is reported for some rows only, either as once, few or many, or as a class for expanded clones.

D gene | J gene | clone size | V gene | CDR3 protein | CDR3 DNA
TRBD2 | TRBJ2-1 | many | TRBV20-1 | CSAREPGLAYNEQFF | TGCAGTGCTAGAGAACCGGGACTAGCTTACAATGAGCAGTTCTTC
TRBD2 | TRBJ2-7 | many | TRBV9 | CATIPELAGPYEQYF | TGTGCCACCATCCCCGAACTAGCGGGCCCCTACGAGCAGTACTTC
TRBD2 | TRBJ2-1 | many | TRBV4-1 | CASSQSERGSYNEQFF | TGCGCCAGCAGCCAATCAGAGCGGGGGTCATACAATGAGCAGTTCTTC
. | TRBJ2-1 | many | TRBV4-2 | CASSPNRGAGEQFF | TGTGCCAGCAGCCCAAATAGAGGGGCTGGTGAGCAGTTCTTC
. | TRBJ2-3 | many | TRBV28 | CASTPAGQSTDTQYF | TGTGCCAGCACCCCCGCTGGCCAAAGCACAGATACGCAGTATTTT
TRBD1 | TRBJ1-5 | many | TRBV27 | CASSFQGASGSNQPQHF | TGTGCCAGCAGTTTCCAGGGGGCGAGTGGTAGCAATCAGCCCCAGCATTTT
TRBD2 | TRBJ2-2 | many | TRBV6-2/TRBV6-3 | CASSYSSAGGPRELFF | TGTGCCAGCAGTTACTCGAGCGCGGGAGGGCCAAGGGAGCTGTTTTTT
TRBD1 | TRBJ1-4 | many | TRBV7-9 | CASSIGATGGDEKLFF | TGTGCCAGCAGCATAGGGGCGACAGGGGGGGATGAAAAACTGTTTTTT
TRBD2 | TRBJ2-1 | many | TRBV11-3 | CASSLALAGGYEQFF | TGTGCCAGCAGCTTAGCCCTAGCGGGAGGGTATGAGCAGTTCTTC
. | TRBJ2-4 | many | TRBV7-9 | CASSSPETLAKNIQYF | TGTGCCAGCAGCAGCCCCGAGACCCTAGCCAAAAACATTCAGTACTTC
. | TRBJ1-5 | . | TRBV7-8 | CASSTGSTRTLQPQHF | TGTGCCAGCAGCACAGGGTCCACAAGGACACTTCAGCCCCAGCATTTT
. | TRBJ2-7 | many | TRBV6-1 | CASTPNPYVPEQYF | TGTGCCAGCACCCCAAACCCCTACGTCCCCGAGCAGTACTTC
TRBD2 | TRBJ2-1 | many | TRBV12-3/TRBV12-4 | CASSDTTTSGQLNEQFF | TGTGCCAGCAGTGATACGACTACTAGCGGGCAGCTCAATGAGCAGTTCTTC
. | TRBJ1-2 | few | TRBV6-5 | CASSYYEGSAGYTF | TGTGCCAGCAGTTACTACGAGGGGTCGGCTGGCTACACCTTC
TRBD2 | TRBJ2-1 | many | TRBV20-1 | CSARSVGGAYNEQFF | TGCAGTGCTAGAAGTGTGGGGGGGGCCTACAATGAGCAGTTCTTC
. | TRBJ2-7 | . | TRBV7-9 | CASSPTPSGVWINEQYF | TGTGCCAGCAGCCCCACCCCCTCTGGGGTTTGGATCAACGAGCAGTACTTC
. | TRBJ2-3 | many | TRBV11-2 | CASSHDQGWLTDTQYF | TGTGCCAGCAGCCATGACCAGGGGTGGTTGACAGATACGCAGTATTTT
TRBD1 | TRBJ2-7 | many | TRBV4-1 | CASSQSGTEAYEQYF | TGCGCCAGCAGCCAATCCGGGACAGAAGCCTACGAGCAGTACTTC
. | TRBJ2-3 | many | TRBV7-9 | CASSSLMTTSTDTQYF | TGTGCCAGCAGCTCCCTTATGACCACTTCCACAGATACGCAGTATTTT
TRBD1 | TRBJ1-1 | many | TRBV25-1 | CASSESPGQVNTEAFF | TGTGCCAGCAGTGAATCACCGGGACAGGTGAACACTGAAGCTTTCTTT
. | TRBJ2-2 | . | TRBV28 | CASANDQGGELFF | TGTGCCAGCGCAAACGACCAGGGAGGGGAGCTGTTTTTT
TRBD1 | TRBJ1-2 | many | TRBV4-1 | CASSQAGGLNYGYTF | TGCGCCAGCAGCCAGGCAGGGGGGTTAAACTATGGCTACACCTTC
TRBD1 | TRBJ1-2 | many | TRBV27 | CASSFGTGHGYTF | TGTGCCAGCAGTTTTGGGACAGGCCATGGCTACACCTTC
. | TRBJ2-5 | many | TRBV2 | CASSDAIQTQYF | TGTGCCAGCAGTGACGCTATACAGACCCAGTACTTC
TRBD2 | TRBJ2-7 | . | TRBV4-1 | CASSRFGTSGYEQYF | TGCGCCAGCAGCCGATTCGGGACTAGCGGTTACGAGCAGTACTTC
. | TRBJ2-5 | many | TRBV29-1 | CSTPGTGSETQYF | TGCAGCACCCCTGGCACAGGGTCGGAGACCCAGTACTTC
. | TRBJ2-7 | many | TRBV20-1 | CSARIFGSIEQYF | TGCAGTGCTAGGATATTCGGCAGTATCGAGCAGTACTTC
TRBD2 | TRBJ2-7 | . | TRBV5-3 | CASSATSGTSWLEQYF | TGTGCCAGCAGCGCCACCTCCGGGACTAGTTGGCTCGAGCAGTACTTC